This TCR beta chain is from a study of blood T cell repertoires in COVID-19. Study overall: Acute and convalescent COVID-19 samples came from the United States, Italy and Spain.

TCRdb's copy holds only in-frame clones and misses some; the assay was immunoSEQ multiplex PCR. The data show roughly 100,000 clones, with about 80% seen just once and 4% to 5.5% held by the top ten. The germline V gene encodes CDR1 SGDLS and CDR2 YYNGEE. The junction had 2 bases not matched to a gene; V was cut back by 8 bases and J by 4 bases. The CDR3 length is 13 residues. The gene calls are TRBV9 and TRBJ1-6, with 8 bases that match TRBD1. Sequenced: peripheral blood. This clonotype originated in a human donor in a cohort sampled during active COVID-19. The CDR3 protein is CASDRGYNSPLHF. CDR3 DNA sequence: TGTGCCAGTGACAGGGGATATAATTCACCCCTCCACTTT.